This T cell receptor (beta chain) was observed in a study of blood T cells in healthy people across ages. Primers used in a second PCR of about 7 to 12 cycles were a sample-barcoded 5' primer and a J-beta primer mix. TCRdb recomputed calls from the 5' RACE reads with MiXCR, one row per CDR3 protein. The top ten clones hold about a fifth of a sample with about 570,000 distinct CDR3 sequences, 27% of them seen once. CDR3 size: 17 residues. The TCR originated in a woman aged 70 to 79 in good health. The sample comprised blood. This chain uses TRBV21-1 with TRBJ2-7; whether TRBD1, the table's D call, matches the DNA was not checked. TRBV21-1 is assigned pseudogene status. The CDR3 spells CASSLPGPRGFKNEQYF. In nucleotides, the CDR3 is TGTGCCAGCAGTCTCCCCGGGCCGCGGGGCTTCAAGAACGAGCAGTACTTC.